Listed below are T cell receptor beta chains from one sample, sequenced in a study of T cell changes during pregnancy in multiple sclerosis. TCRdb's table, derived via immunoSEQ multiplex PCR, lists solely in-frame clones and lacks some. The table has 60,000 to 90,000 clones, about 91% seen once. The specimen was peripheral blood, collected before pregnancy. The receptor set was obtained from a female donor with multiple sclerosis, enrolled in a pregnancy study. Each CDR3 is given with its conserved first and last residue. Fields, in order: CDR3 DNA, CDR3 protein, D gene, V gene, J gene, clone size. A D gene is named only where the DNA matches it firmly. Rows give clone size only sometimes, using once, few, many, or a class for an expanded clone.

CDR3 DNA: TGTGCCAGCAACACAGGGATCAATCAGCCCCAGCATTTT
CDR3 protein: CASNTGINQPQHF
D gene: NA
V gene: TRBV6-1
J gene: TRBJ1-5
clone size: NA

CDR3 DNA: TGTGCCAGCAGTGAAGCTAGCGGGGGGTACAATGAGCAGTTCTTC
CDR3 protein: CASSEASGGYNEQFF
D gene: TRBD2
V gene: TRBV6-1
J gene: TRBJ2-1
clone size: many

CDR3 DNA: TGTGCCAGCTCACCCTCGACAGGGCATGGCTACACCTTC
CDR3 protein: CASSPSTGHGYTF
D gene: TRBD1
V gene: TRBV18
J gene: TRBJ1-2
clone size: NA

CDR3 DNA: TGTGCCAGCTCACCAGGGGCCTCTGGGGCCAACGTCCTGACTTTC
CDR3 protein: CASSPGASGANVLTF
D gene: NA
V gene: TRBV18
J gene: TRBJ2-6
clone size: NA

CDR3 DNA: TGTGCCAGCAGCGTAGAGGGAGAATCACCCCTCCACTTT
CDR3 protein: CASSVEGESPLHF
D gene: NA
V gene: TRBV9
J gene: TRBJ1-6
clone size: NA

CDR3 DNA: TGTGCCATCGGGGGTTTAACAGGGGGGGATCAGCCCCAGCATTTT
CDR3 protein: CAIGGLTGGDQPQHF
D gene: TRBD1
V gene: TRBV10-3
J gene: TRBJ1-5
clone size: NA

CDR3 DNA: TGTGCCAGCAGGGGAACCCGGACACCCACAGATACGCAGTATTTT
CDR3 protein: CASRGTRTPTDTQYF
D gene: NA
V gene: TRBV6-5
J gene: TRBJ2-3
clone size: NA

CDR3 DNA: TGTGCCAGCAGTGCCCCCGGGACAGGGAACATTCAGTACTTC
CDR3 protein: CASSAPGTGNIQYF
D gene: TRBD1
V gene: TRBV25-1
J gene: TRBJ2-4
clone size: NA

CDR3 DNA: TGTGCCAGCAGCCCACCGACACAAGAGACCCAGTACTTC
CDR3 protein: CASSPPTQETQYF
D gene: NA
V gene: TRBV5-6
J gene: TRBJ2-5
clone size: NA

CDR3 DNA: TGTGCCAGCAGACAGAGACCCCTCGATGAGCAGTACTTC
CDR3 protein: CASRQRPLDEQYF
D gene: NA
V gene: TRBV27
J gene: TRBJ2-7
clone size: NA

CDR3 DNA: TGTGCCAGCAGTTACAGGGAGACCCTTTTTAACTATGGCTACACCTTC
CDR3 protein: CASSYRETLFNYGYTF
D gene: NA
V gene: TRBV6-5
J gene: TRBJ1-2
clone size: NA

CDR3 DNA: TGTGCCACCAGTTCCGGGTCCCTCTACGAGCAGTACTTC
CDR3 protein: CATSSGSLYEQYF
D gene: NA
V gene: TRBV27
J gene: TRBJ2-7
clone size: few

CDR3 DNA: TGTGCCAGCAGTGAATACTACGAGCAGTACTTC
CDR3 protein: CASSEYYEQYF
D gene: NA
V gene: TRBV2
J gene: TRBJ2-7
clone size: NA

CDR3 DNA: TGTGCCAGCAGCGTGGTCGGGACAGGCGGGTTTGGCTACACCTTC
CDR3 protein: CASSVVGTGGFGYTF
D gene: TRBD1
V gene: TRBV9
J gene: TRBJ1-2
clone size: NA

CDR3 DNA: TGTGCCAGCTCACCCCCGGTGGAACAGGGGAACACCGGGGAGCTGTTTTTT
CDR3 protein: CASSPPVEQGNTGELFF
D gene: NA
V gene: TRBV18
J gene: TRBJ2-2
clone size: once

CDR3 DNA: TGTGCCAGCAGGATCGAAGCGGGGGGAAGCACCGGGGAGCTGTTTTTT
CDR3 protein: CASRIEAGGSTGELFF
D gene: TRBD2
V gene: TRBV2
J gene: TRBJ2-2
clone size: NA

CDR3 DNA: TGTGCCATCCGGGACAGGGTGAACACTGAAGCTTTCTTT
CDR3 protein: CAIRDRVNTEAFF
D gene: TRBD1
V gene: TRBV10-3
J gene: TRBJ1-1
clone size: NA

CDR3 DNA: TGTGCCAGCAGCGCGGGGACAGTTGGAGGCGAGCAGTACTTC
CDR3 protein: CASSAGTVGGEQYF
D gene: TRBD1
V gene: TRBV9
J gene: TRBJ2-7
clone size: NA

CDR3 DNA: TGCGCCAGCAGCCAAGCTCCCTCCCGGGGGACTAATGAAAAACTGTTTTTT
CDR3 protein: CASSQAPSRGTNEKLFF
D gene: NA
V gene: TRBV4-1
J gene: TRBJ1-4
clone size: NA

CDR3 DNA: TGTGCCAGCAGCCCGAACAGGGGAAACACCATATATTTT
CDR3 protein: CASSPNRGNTIYF
D gene: NA
V gene: TRBV7-2
J gene: TRBJ1-3
clone size: once

CDR3 DNA: TGTGCCAGCAGCTTGGCCGACAGGCGCCGGGCCGGGGAGCTGTTTTTT
CDR3 protein: CASSLADRRRAGELFF
D gene: NA
V gene: TRBV7-8
J gene: TRBJ2-2
clone size: once